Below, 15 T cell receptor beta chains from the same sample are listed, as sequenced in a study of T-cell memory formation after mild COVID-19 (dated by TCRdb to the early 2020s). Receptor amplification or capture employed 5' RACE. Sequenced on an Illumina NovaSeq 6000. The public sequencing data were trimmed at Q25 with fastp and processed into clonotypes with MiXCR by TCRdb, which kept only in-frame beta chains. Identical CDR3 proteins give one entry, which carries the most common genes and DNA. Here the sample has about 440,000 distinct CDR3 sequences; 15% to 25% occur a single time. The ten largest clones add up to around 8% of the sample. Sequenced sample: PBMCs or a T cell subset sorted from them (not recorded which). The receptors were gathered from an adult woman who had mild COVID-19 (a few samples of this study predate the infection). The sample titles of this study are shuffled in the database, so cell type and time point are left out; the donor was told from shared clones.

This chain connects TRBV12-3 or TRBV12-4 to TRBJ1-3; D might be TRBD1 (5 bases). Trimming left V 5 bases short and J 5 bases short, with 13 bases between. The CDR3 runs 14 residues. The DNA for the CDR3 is TGTGCCAGCAGTGTACAGGTGGAGAGAAACACCATATATTTT. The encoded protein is CASSVQVERNTIYF.

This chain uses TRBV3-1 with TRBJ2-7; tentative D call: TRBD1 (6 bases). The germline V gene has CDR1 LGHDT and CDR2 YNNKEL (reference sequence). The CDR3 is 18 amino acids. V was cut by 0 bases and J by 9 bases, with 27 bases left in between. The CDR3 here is CASSQERWQGSSLLVQYF. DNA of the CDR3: TGTGCCAGCAGCCAAGAGCGGTGGCAGGGGTCCTCCCTTCTCGTGCAGTACTTC.

This CDR3 reads CASSTSTVGYEQYF. The CDR3 DNA reads as TGTGCCAGTAGTACCTCGACAGTGGGCTACGAGCAGTACTTC. This chain links TRBV19 with TRBJ2-7; D perhaps matches TRBD1 (5 bases). The germline V gene encodes CDR1 LNHDA and CDR2 SQIVND (reference sequence). Trimming took 4 bases from V and 3 from J, leaving 13 bases between them. The CDR3 covers 14 residues.

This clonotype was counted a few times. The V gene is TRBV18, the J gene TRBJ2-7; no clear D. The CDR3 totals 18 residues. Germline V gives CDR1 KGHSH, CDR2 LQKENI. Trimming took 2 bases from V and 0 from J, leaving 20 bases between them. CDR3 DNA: TGTGCCAGCTCACCAGCAACGCCTGGTACAGCCCTCTCCTACGAGCAGTACTTC. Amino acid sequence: CASSPATPGTALSYEQYF.

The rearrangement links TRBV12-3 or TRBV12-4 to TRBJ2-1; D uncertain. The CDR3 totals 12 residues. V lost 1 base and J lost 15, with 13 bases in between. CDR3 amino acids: CASSLEPGLTFF. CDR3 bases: TGTGCCAGCAGTTTAGAGCCAGGCCTTACGTTCTTC.

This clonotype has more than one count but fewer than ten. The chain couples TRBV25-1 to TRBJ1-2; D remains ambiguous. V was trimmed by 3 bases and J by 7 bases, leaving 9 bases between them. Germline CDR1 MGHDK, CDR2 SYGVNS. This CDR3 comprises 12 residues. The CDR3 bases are TGTGCCAGCAGTGACGACGGACTTGGCTACACCTTC. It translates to CASSDDGLGYTF.

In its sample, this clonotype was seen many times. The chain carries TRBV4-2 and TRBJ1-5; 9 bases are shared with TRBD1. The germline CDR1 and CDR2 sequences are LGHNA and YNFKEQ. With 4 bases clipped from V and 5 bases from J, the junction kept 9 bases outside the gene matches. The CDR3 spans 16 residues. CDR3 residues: CASSPERTGVYQPQHF. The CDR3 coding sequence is TGTGCCAGCAGCCCAGAGAGGACAGGGGTTTATCAGCCCCAGCATTTT.

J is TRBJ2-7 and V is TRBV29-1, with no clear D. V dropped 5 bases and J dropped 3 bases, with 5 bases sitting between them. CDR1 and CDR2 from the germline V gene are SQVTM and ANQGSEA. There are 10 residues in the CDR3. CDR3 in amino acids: CSVLLYEQYF. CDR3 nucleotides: TGCAGCGTTCTACTCTACGAGCAGTACTTC.

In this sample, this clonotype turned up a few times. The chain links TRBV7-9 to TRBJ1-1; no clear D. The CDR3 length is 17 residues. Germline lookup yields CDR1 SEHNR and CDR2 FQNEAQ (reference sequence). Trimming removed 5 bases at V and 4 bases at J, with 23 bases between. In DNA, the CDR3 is TGTGCCAGCAGCCCCCACCTAGGGCTTGAGGAGGGCACTGAAGCTTTCTTT. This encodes CASSPHLGLEEGTEAFF.

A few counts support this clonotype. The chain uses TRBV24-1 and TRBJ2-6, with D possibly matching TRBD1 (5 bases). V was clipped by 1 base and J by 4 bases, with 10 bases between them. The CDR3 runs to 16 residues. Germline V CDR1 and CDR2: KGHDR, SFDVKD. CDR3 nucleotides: TGTGCCACCAGTGATTTTTCTGGGGCAGGGGCCAACGTCCTGACTTTC. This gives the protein CATSDFSGAGANVLTF.

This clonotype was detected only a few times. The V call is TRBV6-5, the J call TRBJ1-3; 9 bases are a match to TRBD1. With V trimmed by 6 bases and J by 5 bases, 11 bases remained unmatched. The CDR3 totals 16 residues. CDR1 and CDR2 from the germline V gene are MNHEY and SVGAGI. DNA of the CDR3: TGTGCCAGCAGCCTTGGGACAGGGCGATATCGAAACACCATATATTTT. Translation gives CASSLGTGRYRNTIYF.

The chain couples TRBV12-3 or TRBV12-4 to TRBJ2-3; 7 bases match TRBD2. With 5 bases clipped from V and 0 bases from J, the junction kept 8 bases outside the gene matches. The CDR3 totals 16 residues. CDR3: CASSTSGAGSTDTQYF. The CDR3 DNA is TGTGCCAGCAGTACCTCCGGAGCGGGGAGCACAGATACGCAGTATTTT.

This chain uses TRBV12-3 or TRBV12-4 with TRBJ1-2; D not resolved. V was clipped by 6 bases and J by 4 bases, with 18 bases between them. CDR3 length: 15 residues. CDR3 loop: CASRPGILVGYGYTF. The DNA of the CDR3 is TGTGCCAGCAGACCGGGAATCCTCGTGGGCTATGGCTACACCTTC.

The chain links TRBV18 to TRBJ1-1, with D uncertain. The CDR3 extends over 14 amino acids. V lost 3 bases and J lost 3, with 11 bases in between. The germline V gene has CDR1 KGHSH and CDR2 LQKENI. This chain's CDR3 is CASSPLGKDTEAFF. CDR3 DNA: TGTGCCAGCTCACCTTTAGGAAAGGACACTGAAGCTTTCTTT.

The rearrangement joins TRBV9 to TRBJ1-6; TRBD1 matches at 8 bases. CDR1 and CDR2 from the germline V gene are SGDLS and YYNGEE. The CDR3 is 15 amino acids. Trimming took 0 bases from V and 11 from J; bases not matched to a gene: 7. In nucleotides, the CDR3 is TGTGCCAGCAGCGTAGTGGGGACAGGACAAACACCCCTCCACTTT. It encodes CASSVVGTGQTPLHF.